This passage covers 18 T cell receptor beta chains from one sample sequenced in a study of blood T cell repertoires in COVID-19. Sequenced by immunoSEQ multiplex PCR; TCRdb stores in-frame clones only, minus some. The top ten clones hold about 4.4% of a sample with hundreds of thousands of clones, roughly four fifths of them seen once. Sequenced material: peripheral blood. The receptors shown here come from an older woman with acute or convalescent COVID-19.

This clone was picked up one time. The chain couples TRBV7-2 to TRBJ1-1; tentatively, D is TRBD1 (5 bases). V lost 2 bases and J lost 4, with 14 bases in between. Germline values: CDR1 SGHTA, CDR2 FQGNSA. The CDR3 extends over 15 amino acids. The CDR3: CASSLSVGRGTEAFF. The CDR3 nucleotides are TGTGCCAGCAGCTTATCAGTGGGGCGAGGCACTGAAGCTTTCTTT.

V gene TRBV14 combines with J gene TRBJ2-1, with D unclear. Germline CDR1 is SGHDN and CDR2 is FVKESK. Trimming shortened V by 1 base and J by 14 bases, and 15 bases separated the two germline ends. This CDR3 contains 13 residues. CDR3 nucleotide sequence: TGTGCCAGCAGCCAAGGTCTGGCAGCTCGGGAGTTCTTC. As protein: CASSQGLAAREFF.

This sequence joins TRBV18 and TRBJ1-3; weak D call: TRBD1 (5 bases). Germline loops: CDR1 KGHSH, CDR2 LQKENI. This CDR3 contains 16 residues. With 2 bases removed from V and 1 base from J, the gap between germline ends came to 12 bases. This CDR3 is CASSPRGTGSGNTIYF. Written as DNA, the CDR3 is TGTGCCAGCTCACCAAGGGGAACAGGTTCTGGAAACACCATATATTTT.

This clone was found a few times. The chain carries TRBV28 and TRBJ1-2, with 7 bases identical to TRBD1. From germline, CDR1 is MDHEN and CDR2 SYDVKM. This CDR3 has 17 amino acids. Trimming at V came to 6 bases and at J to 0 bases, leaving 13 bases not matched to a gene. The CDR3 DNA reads TGTGCCAGCAGAATCCTGCGTGGGGACAGAGCTAACTATGGCTACACCTTC. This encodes CASRILRGDRANYGYTF.

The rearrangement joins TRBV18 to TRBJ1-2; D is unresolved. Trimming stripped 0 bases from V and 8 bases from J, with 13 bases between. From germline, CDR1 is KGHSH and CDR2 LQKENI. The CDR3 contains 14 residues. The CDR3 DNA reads TGTGCCAGCTCACCACCAGTAAGCTTTTGGGGCTACACCTTC. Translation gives CASSPPVSFWGYTF.

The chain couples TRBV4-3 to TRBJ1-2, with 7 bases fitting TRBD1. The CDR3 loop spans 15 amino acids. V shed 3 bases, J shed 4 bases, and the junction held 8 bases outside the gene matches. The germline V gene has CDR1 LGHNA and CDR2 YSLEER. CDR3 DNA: TGCGCCAGCAGCCAGGGGGCAGGGGGTCTCTATGGCTACACCTTC. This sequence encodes CASSQGAGGLYGYTF.

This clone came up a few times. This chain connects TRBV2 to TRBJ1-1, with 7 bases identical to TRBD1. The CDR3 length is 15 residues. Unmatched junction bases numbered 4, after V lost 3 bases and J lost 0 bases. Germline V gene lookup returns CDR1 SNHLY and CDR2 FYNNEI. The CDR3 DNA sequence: TGTGCCAGCAGTGACAGGGGGTCCATGAACACTGAAGCTTTCTTT. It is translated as CASSDRGSMNTEAFF.

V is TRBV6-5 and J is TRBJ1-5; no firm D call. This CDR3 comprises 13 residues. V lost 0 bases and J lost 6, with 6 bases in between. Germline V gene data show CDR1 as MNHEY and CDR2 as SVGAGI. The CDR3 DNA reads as TGTGCCAGCAGTTACTCTCCCGGTCAGCCCCAGCATTTT. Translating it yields CASSYSPGQPQHF.

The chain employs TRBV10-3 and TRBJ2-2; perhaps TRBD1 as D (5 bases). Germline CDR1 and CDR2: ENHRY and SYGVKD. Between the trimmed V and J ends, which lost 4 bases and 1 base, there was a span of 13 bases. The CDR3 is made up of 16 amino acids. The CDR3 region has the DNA TGTGCCATCAGTGCATCAACAGGTTTGAACACCGGGGAGCTGTTTTTT. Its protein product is CAISASTGLNTGELFF.

For the CDR3, the DNA is TGTGCCAGCAGCCCCTCGGACAGCGGGGAGCTGTTTTTT. Protein sequence: CASSPSDSGELFF. This rearrangement joins TRBV5-4 to TRBJ2-2; tentative D call: TRBD1 (6 bases). Germline loops: CDR1 SGHNT, CDR2 YYREEE (reference sequence). V lost 4 bases, J lost 7 bases, and 11 bases lay in between. There are 13 residues in the CDR3.

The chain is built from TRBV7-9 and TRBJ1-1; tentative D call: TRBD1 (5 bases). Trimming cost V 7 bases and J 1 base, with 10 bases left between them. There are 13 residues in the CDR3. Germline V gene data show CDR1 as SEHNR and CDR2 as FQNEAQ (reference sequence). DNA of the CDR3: TGTGCCAGCACCAACACAGGGAACACTGAAGCTTTCTTT. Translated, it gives CASTNTGNTEAFF.

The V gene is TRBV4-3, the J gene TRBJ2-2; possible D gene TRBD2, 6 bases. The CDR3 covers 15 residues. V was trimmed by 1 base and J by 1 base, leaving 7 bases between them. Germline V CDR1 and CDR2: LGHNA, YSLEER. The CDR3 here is CASSQGTMNTGELFF. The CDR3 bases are TGCGCCAGCAGCCAAGGGACTATGAACACCGGGGAGCTGTTTTTT.

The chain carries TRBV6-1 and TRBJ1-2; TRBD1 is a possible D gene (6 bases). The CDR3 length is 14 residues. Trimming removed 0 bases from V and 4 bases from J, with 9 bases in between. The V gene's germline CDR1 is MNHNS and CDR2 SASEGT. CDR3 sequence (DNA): TGTGCCAGCAGTGAAGCGCCAGGGGTCTATGGCTACACCTTC. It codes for CASSEAPGVYGYTF.

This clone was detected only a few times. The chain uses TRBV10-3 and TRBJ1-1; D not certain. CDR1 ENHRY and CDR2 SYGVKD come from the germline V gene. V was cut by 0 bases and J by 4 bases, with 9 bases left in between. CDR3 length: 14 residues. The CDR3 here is CAISESMVATEAFF. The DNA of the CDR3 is TGTGCCATCAGTGAGTCCATGGTGGCCACTGAAGCTTTCTTT.

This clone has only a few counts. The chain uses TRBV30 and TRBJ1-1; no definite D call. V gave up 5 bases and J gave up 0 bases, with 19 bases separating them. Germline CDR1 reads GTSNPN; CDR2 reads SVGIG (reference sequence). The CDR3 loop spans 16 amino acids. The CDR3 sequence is CAWSLGVMIMNTEAFF. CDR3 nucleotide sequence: TGTGCCTGGTCCCTCGGGGTGATGATCATGAACACTGAAGCTTTCTTT.

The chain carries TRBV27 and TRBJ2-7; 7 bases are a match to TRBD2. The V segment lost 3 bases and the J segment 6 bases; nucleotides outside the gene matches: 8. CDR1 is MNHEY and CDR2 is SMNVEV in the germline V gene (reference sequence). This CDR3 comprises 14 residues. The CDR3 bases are TGTGCCAGCAGTTTTCTCGGACTAGGCAGCGAGCAGTACTTC. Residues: CASSFLGLGSEQYF.

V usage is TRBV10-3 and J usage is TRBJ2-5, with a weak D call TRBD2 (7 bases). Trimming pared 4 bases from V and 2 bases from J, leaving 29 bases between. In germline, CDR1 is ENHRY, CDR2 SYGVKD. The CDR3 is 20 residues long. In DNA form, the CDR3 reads TGTGCCATCAGTGGTAAGGGGGGGCCTGGAAGAGAGGCCGAGCAAGAGACCCAGTACTTC. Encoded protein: CAISGKGGPGREAEQETQYF.

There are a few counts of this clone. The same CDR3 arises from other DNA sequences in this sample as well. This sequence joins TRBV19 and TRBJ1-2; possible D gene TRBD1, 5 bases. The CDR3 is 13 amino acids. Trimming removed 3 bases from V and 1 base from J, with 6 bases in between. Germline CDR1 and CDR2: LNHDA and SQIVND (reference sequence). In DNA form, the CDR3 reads TGTGCCAGTAGTATCGACAGTAACTATGGCTACACCTTC. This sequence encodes CASSIDSNYGYTF. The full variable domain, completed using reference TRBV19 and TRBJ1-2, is DGGITQSPKYLFRKEGQNVTLSCEQNLNHDAMYWYRQDPGQGLRLIYYSQIVNDFQKGDIAEGYSVSREKKESFPLTVTSAQKNPTAFYLCASSIDSNYGYTFGSGTRLTVV.